A selection of T cell receptor beta chains follows, all from one sample in a study of control samples from healthy donors and cancer patients. Repertoires were generated with immunoSEQ multiplex PCR, while TCRdb's copy carries only in-frame clones and drops some. This sample has tens of thousands of clones, with around 92% found just once. The specimen sequenced was blood. These TCRs come from a man aged 30 to 39 in good health. Both conserved end residues are part of each CDR3. The order of the fields is D gene, J gene, V gene, clone size, CDR3 protein, CDR3 DNA. A D gene is named only where the DNA matches it firmly. Size is stated for part of the rows, as once, few or many counts, or as a class when the clone is expanded.

-	TRBJ2-7	TRBV27	-	CASSLGGGAYEQYF	TGTGCCAGCAGTTTAGGAGGGGGCGCCTACGAGCAGTACTTC
-	TRBJ1-2	TRBV6-5	-	CASSYVGTNKFDGYTF	TGTGCCAGCAGTTACGTCGGGACCAACAAGTTTGATGGCTACACCTTC
-	TRBJ1-2	TRBV13	-	CASSTAQGGYTF	TGTGCCAGCAGCACGGCGCAGGGAGGCTACACCTTC
-	TRBJ2-3	TRBV24-1	-	CATSDPTDNTDTQYF	TGTGCCACCAGTGATCCTACTGACAACACAGATACGCAGTATTTT
-	TRBJ2-5	TRBV1	-	CTSSQDIGRGGETQYF	TGCACCAGCAGCCAAGATATAGGGAGGGGAGGAGAGACCCAGTACTTC
TRBD2	TRBJ2-1	TRBV19	-	CASSRGTSGRSNEQFF	TGTGCCAGTAGTCGGGGGACTAGCGGGAGGAGCAATGAGCAGTTCTTC
-	TRBJ2-5	TRBV4-1	-	CASSPKGGGENFPQETQYF	TGCGCCAGCAGCCCCAAAGGGGGGGGCGAGAATTTTCCACAAGAGACCCAGTACTTC
TRBD2	TRBJ2-1	TRBV6-6	-	CASSPSGTSGSSRRNEQFF	TGTGCCAGCAGTCCCTCCGGGACTAGCGGGAGTTCGAGGCGCAATGAGCAGTTCTTC
TRBD2	TRBJ2-7	TRBV19	-	CASRSGTSSYEQYF	TGTGCCAGTAGGTCCGGGACTAGCTCCTACGAGCAGTACTTC
TRBD1	TRBJ1-1	TRBV5-1	-	CASSERQGGYTEAFF	TGCGCCAGCAGCGAACGACAGGGGGGATATACTGAAGCTTTCTTT
-	TRBJ1-5	TRBV2	-	CASSASSGSNQPQHF	TGTGCCAGCAGTGCGTCTTCGGGGAGCAATCAGCCCCAGCATTTT
TRBD2	TRBJ2-3	TRBV20-1	-	CSASASGGARGDTQYF	TGCAGTGCTAGTGCTAGCGGGGGGGCCCGTGGAGATACGCAGTATTTT
-	TRBJ2-6	TRBV28	-	CASRPEGSGANVLTF	TGTGCCAGCAGACCAGAAGGCTCTGGGGCCAACGTCCTGACTTTC
-	TRBJ2-1	TRBV19	-	CASTQGWGEQFF	TGTGCCAGTACGCAGGGCTGGGGTGAGCAGTTCTTC
TRBD2	TRBJ2-1	TRBV5-4	-	CASSQGTSGGSYNEQFF	TGTGCCAGCAGCCAGGGGACTAGCGGGGGGTCCTACAATGAGCAGTTCTTC
TRBD2	TRBJ2-3	TRBV3-1/TRBV3-2	-	CASSQVWREGLNTDTQYF	TGTGCCAGCAGCCAAGTATGGCGGGAGGGCCTCAACACAGATACGCAGTATTTT
-	TRBJ1-5	TRBV6-1	-	CASSEYGAQPQHF	TGTGCCAGCAGTGAATACGGCGCGCAGCCCCAGCATTTT
-	TRBJ2-3	TRBV10-1	-	CASSEAGSGDTQYF	TGCGCCAGCAGTGAGGCGGGATCAGGGGATACGCAGTATTTT
-	TRBJ2-1	TRBV5-8	-	CASSSDRSSYNEQFF	TGTGCCAGCAGCAGTGACAGGAGCTCCTACAATGAGCAGTTCTTC
-	TRBJ2-7	TRBV6-2/TRBV6-3	-	CASSYTGLTYEQYF	TGTGCCAGCAGTTACACAGGCCTGACCTACGAGCAGTACTTC
-	TRBJ2-2	TRBV2	-	CASSSRHFSLSAGELFF	TGTGCCAGCAGTAGCAGACATTTTTCTTTATCTGCCGGGGAGCTGTTTTTT
TRBD2	TRBJ2-1	TRBV18	-	CASSTSGGFEQFF	TGTGCCAGCTCGACTAGCGGGGGGTTTGAGCAGTTCTTC
TRBD2	TRBJ2-5	TRBV5-6	-	CASSLWIAGGIQETQYF	TGTGCCAGCAGCTTGTGGATAGCGGGGGGGATTCAAGAGACCCAGTACTTC
-	TRBJ2-6	TRBV3-1/TRBV3-2	once	CASSQPPFRGPGGANVLTF	TGTGCCAGCAGCCAACCTCCCTTTCGAGGGCCGGGAGGGGCCAACGTCCTGACTTTC
-	TRBJ1-2	TRBV5-1	-	CASNPGSRLPYGYTF	TGCGCCAGCAACCCAGGGAGCAGGTTGCCCTATGGCTACACCTTC
-	TRBJ1-5	TRBV10-1	few	CASSELHSNQPQHF	TGCGCCAGCAGTGAGCTTCATAGCAATCAGCCCCAGCATTTT
-	TRBJ2-3	TRBV19	-	CASSMRDSTDTQYF	TGTGCCAGTAGTATGAGGGACAGCACAGATACGCAGTATTTT
-	TRBJ1-2	TRBV3-1/TRBV3-2	-	CASSPGGGNYGYTF	TGTGCCAGCAGCCCAGGTGGGGGAAACTATGGCTACACCTTC
TRBD1	TRBJ2-5	TRBV7-3	-	CASSPGDRVGGETQYF	TGTGCCAGCAGCCCCGGGGACAGGGTGGGTGGAGAGACCCAGTACTTC
-	TRBJ1-1	TRBV5-1	-	CASSNRDNTEAFF	TGCGCCAGCAGCAACCGGGACAACACTGAAGCTTTCTTT
-	TRBJ1-2	TRBV28	-	CASIAQGRGLGGYTF	TGTGCCAGCATTGCCCAGGGGCGAGGTCTAGGTGGCTACACCTTC
-	TRBJ1-5	TRBV27	-	CAGLVRPLQPQHF	TGTGCCGGACTTGTAAGGCCGCTTCAGCCCCAGCATTTT
-	TRBJ2-2	TRBV7-7	-	CASSLGVPGASTGELFF	TGTGCCAGCAGCTTAGGTGTTCCGGGGGCGAGTACCGGGGAGCTGTTTTTT
-	TRBJ2-3	TRBV28	-	CASSLKGRDFTDTQYF	TGTGCCAGCAGTTTAAAGGGGCGCGACTTTACAGATACGCAGTATTTT
TRBD1	TRBJ1-2	TRBV6-5	-	CASSLVEPGQGTHYTF	TGTGCCAGCAGTTTAGTCGAACCGGGACAGGGGACCCACTACACCTTC
-	TRBJ2-3	TRBV21-1	-	CASSKPLAEGGTDTQYF	TGTGCCAGCAGCAAACCACTAGCGGAGGGGGGCACAGATACGCAGTATTTT